Reported below is one TCR beta chain. Its antigen is unknown. A CD45RA-negative memory subset and a CD45RA+ naive subset were separated from the CD4+ cells. This specimen comes from a study of shared clonotypes between healthy human individuals. The CDR3 has 12 residues. V shed 7 bases and J shed 5 bases, with 8 bases lying between them. Germline values: CDR1 SNHLY, CDR2 FYNNEI. Study-wide findings and caveats: Despite large depth, sorted-subset datasets appeared incompletely sequenced. Deeper or shallower sequencing was expected to change how clonotypes are shared among donors.

The protocol was immunoSEQ multiplex PCR, while the TCRdb copy is restricted to in-frame clones and leaves out a portion. Of about 2.3 million clones listed, 80% to 95% are singletons. The chain joins TRBV2 to TRBJ1-4, with a tentative D call TRBD1 (6 bases). Sequencing was carried out using naive CD4+ T cells from PBMCs. Sample subset: CD45RA+ positively selected. The clonotype originates from a young man in good health. Some clones in this sample may be carry-over from other donors' samples. CDR3 nucleotides: TGTGCCAGCACAGGGGAGAATGAAAAACTGTTTTTT. It translates to CASTGENEKLFF.